A selection of T cell receptor beta chains follows, all from one sample in a study of blood T cell repertoires in COVID-19. TCRdb's copy holds only in-frame clones and misses some; the assay was immunoSEQ multiplex PCR. The table records some 150,000 clones, about four fifths of them present only once. Specimen: PBMCs or T cells enriched from blood (not recorded which). The receptors were sampled from a woman aged 50 to 60 in a cohort exposed to, infected with or recovered from COVID-19 (not recorded which). Both conserved end residues are part of each CDR3. The order of the fields is D gene, V gene, J gene, clone size, CDR3 protein, CDR3 DNA. The D gene is left open where the match is weak. Expanded clones get a size class; other rows say once, few or many, or leave the size out.

d_call: TRBD1; v_call: TRBV27; j_call: TRBJ1-5; clone_size: NA; cdr3_aa: CASSFIEPRGQGWVGPQHF; cdr3_nt: TGTGCCAGCAGTTTCATCGAACCGAGAGGACAGGGGTGGGTTGGACCCCAGCATTTT
d_call: TRBD1; v_call: TRBV29-1; j_call: TRBJ2-7; clone_size: few; cdr3_aa: CSVRQGAAYEQYF; cdr3_nt: TGCAGCGTTAGGCAGGGGGCAGCCTACGAGCAGTACTTC
d_call: TRBD1; v_call: TRBV5-1; j_call: TRBJ2-3; clone_size: NA; cdr3_aa: CASSRKGQDILTDTQYF; cdr3_nt: TGCGCCAGCAGCCGCAAAGGACAGGACATACTCACAGATACGCAGTATTTT
d_call: TRBD1; v_call: TRBV6-6; j_call: TRBJ1-5; clone_size: NA; cdr3_aa: CASSRPGTGEGKKNQPQHF; cdr3_nt: TGTGCCAGCAGTCGCCCCGGGACAGGGGAAGGAAAGAAGAATCAGCCCCAGCATTTT
d_call: NA; v_call: TRBV27; j_call: TRBJ2-2; clone_size: many; cdr3_aa: CASSAPSGAGELFF; cdr3_nt: TGTGCCAGCAGTGCCCCTTCAGGGGCCGGGGAGCTGTTTTTT
d_call: NA; v_call: TRBV5-4; j_call: TRBJ2-7; clone_size: NA; cdr3_aa: CASSAPGGSSYEQYF; cdr3_nt: TGTGCCAGCAGCGCCCCCGGAGGTAGTTCCTACGAGCAGTACTTC
d_call: NA; v_call: TRBV19; j_call: TRBJ1-5; clone_size: NA; cdr3_aa: CASSKDKQSQPQHF; cdr3_nt: TGTGCCAGTAGTAAGGACAAGCAGAGTCAGCCCCAGCATTTT
d_call: NA; v_call: TRBV24-1; j_call: TRBJ1-5; clone_size: NA; cdr3_aa: CATSDSGSAGNQPQHF; cdr3_nt: TGTGCCACCAGTGATTCAGGGTCGGCGGGCAATCAGCCCCAGCATTTT
d_call: TRBD1; v_call: TRBV2; j_call: TRBJ2-1; clone_size: NA; cdr3_aa: CASRTQGAHEQFF; cdr3_nt: TGTGCCAGCAGAACGCAGGGGGCTCATGAGCAGTTCTTC
d_call: NA; v_call: TRBV18; j_call: TRBJ2-2; clone_size: NA; cdr3_aa: CASSPPNRAGGTGELFF; cdr3_nt: TGTGCCAGCTCACCACCGAATAGGGCGGGCGGCACCGGGGAGCTGTTTTTT
d_call: NA; v_call: TRBV5-1; j_call: TRBJ2-2; clone_size: NA; cdr3_aa: CASSLDAVNTGELFF; cdr3_nt: TGCGCCAGCAGCTTGGACGCGGTGAACACCGGGGAGCTGTTTTTT
d_call: NA; v_call: TRBV28; j_call: TRBJ2-7; clone_size: NA; cdr3_aa: CASSFPPSSTGTYEQYF; cdr3_nt: TGTGCCAGCAGTTTTCCCCCCTCATCGACAGGTACCTACGAGCAGTACTTC
d_call: TRBD1; v_call: TRBV18; j_call: TRBJ2-7; clone_size: NA; cdr3_aa: CASSPTTGRHEQYF; cdr3_nt: TGTGCCAGCTCACCGACGACAGGGCGGCACGAGCAGTACTTC
d_call: NA; v_call: TRBV24-1; j_call: TRBJ2-3; clone_size: once; cdr3_aa: CATSDLGGRAADTQYF; cdr3_nt: TGTGCCACCAGTGATTTAGGTGGCAGGGCTGCAGATACGCAGTATTTT
d_call: TRBD1; v_call: TRBV7-8; j_call: TRBJ2-2; clone_size: NA; cdr3_aa: CASSLMGQGALWTGELFF; cdr3_nt: TGTGCCAGCAGCTTAATGGGACAGGGGGCCCTTTGGACCGGGGAGCTGTTTTTT
d_call: TRBD1; v_call: TRBV4-2; j_call: TRBJ1-4; clone_size: NA; cdr3_aa: CASSQEVTGGGEKLFF; cdr3_nt: TGTGCCAGCAGCCAGGAAGTGACAGGGGGCGGTGAAAAACTGTTTTTT
d_call: NA; v_call: TRBV4-1; j_call: TRBJ2-2; clone_size: few; cdr3_aa: CASSPDPAEPSNTGELFF; cdr3_nt: TGCGCCAGCAGCCCCGACCCGGCGGAGCCTTCTAACACCGGGGAGCTGTTTTTT
d_call: NA; v_call: TRBV7-9; j_call: TRBJ2-3; clone_size: NA; cdr3_aa: CASSQKMGAPQNTQYF; cdr3_nt: TGTGCCAGCAGCCAAAAAATGGGGGCACCCCAGAATACGCAGTATTTT
d_call: TRBD2; v_call: TRBV5-6; j_call: TRBJ2-1; clone_size: NA; cdr3_aa: CASSSFGAGGRGEQFF; cdr3_nt: TGTGCCAGCAGCTCCTTCGGAGCGGGAGGGCGCGGTGAGCAGTTCTTC
d_call: NA; v_call: TRBV4-2; j_call: TRBJ2-7; clone_size: NA; cdr3_aa: CASSQEPPQANSYEQYF; cdr3_nt: TGTGCCAGCAGCCAAGAACCCCCACAGGCGAATTCCTACGAGCAGTACTTC
d_call: TRBD2; v_call: TRBV7-3; j_call: TRBJ2-2; clone_size: NA; cdr3_aa: CASSSGLVTGELFF; cdr3_nt: TGTGCCAGCAGCTCGGGACTAGTCACCGGGGAGCTGTTTTTT
d_call: TRBD1; v_call: TRBV19; j_call: TRBJ1-5; clone_size: NA; cdr3_aa: CASSHRGIGQPQHF; cdr3_nt: TGTGCCAGTAGTCACAGGGGTATAGGTCAGCCCCAGCATTTT
d_call: NA; v_call: TRBV4-3; j_call: TRBJ1-2; clone_size: NA; cdr3_aa: CASSQLKTGKSGHGYTF; cdr3_nt: TGCGCCAGCAGCCAACTCAAAACAGGGAAGTCGGGCCATGGCTACACCTTC
d_call: TRBD1; v_call: TRBV5-1; j_call: TRBJ1-2; clone_size: once; cdr3_aa: CASSFDSRQGRYGYTF; cdr3_nt: TGCGCCAGCAGCTTTGACAGTCGACAGGGGAGATATGGCTACACCTTC
d_call: NA; v_call: TRBV29-1; j_call: TRBJ2-7; clone_size: NA; cdr3_aa: CSVGDTEWYF; cdr3_nt: TGCAGCGTTGGGGACACTGAGTGGTACTTC
d_call: NA; v_call: TRBV7-2; j_call: TRBJ2-7; clone_size: NA; cdr3_aa: CASSLTPRGTTSSYEQYF; cdr3_nt: TGTGCCAGCAGCTTAACCCCCCGGGGAACGACGAGCTCCTACGAGCAGTACTTC
d_call: NA; v_call: TRBV5-1; j_call: TRBJ2-3; clone_size: NA; cdr3_aa: CASSPRDTTDTQYF; cdr3_nt: TGCGCCAGCAGCCCCCGGGACACAACAGATACGCAGTATTTT
d_call: NA; v_call: TRBV6-5; j_call: TRBJ2-2; clone_size: NA; cdr3_aa: CASIQSAGGGELFF; cdr3_nt: TGTGCCAGCATCCAATCCGCGGGTGGCGGGGAGCTGTTTTTT
d_call: NA; v_call: TRBV27; j_call: TRBJ1-5; clone_size: once; cdr3_aa: CASREIGVNQPQHF; cdr3_nt: TGTGCCAGCAGGGAGATAGGGGTCAATCAGCCCCAGCATTTT
d_call: NA; v_call: TRBV5-6; j_call: TRBJ1-2; clone_size: few; cdr3_aa: CASSYDRSLGYTF; cdr3_nt: TGTGCCAGCAGCTATGACAGATCACTCGGCTACACCTTC
d_call: TRBD2; v_call: TRBV15; j_call: TRBJ2-5; clone_size: NA; cdr3_aa: CATSRDPSGTRAWETQYF; cdr3_nt: TGTGCCACCAGCAGAGATCCTAGCGGGACAAGGGCATGGGAGACCCAGTACTTC
d_call: TRBD2; v_call: TRBV5-4; j_call: TRBJ2-1; clone_size: few; cdr3_aa: CASSYGTSRDNEQFF; cdr3_nt: TGTGCCAGCAGCTACGGGACTAGCAGAGACAATGAGCAGTTCTTC
d_call: NA; v_call: TRBV6-2/TRBV6-3; j_call: TRBJ1-2; clone_size: many; cdr3_aa: CASSYSNRVGRYGYTF; cdr3_nt: TGTGCCAGCAGTTACTCGAACAGGGTTGGGCGGTATGGCTACACCTTC
d_call: TRBD1; v_call: TRBV7-9; j_call: TRBJ1-2; clone_size: NA; cdr3_aa: CASSYEDRAYSYTF; cdr3_nt: TGTGCCAGCAGCTATGAGGACAGGGCCTATAGCTACACCTTC
d_call: TRBD2; v_call: TRBV5-1; j_call: TRBJ2-1; clone_size: NA; cdr3_aa: CASSLSPGTSGYNEQFF; cdr3_nt: TGCGCCAGCAGCCTTTCCCCCGGGACTAGCGGCTACAATGAGCAGTTCTTC
d_call: TRBD2; v_call: TRBV11-3; j_call: TRBJ2-1; clone_size: NA; cdr3_aa: CASSPAGGRNEQFF; cdr3_nt: TGTGCCAGCAGCCCGGCGGGAGGGAGGAATGAGCAGTTCTTC
d_call: TRBD1; v_call: TRBV28; j_call: TRBJ1-1; clone_size: NA; cdr3_aa: CASSPLKPGGMIMNTEAFF; cdr3_nt: TGTGCCAGCAGCCCCCTGAAGCCAGGGGGGATGATAATGAACACTGAAGCTTTCTTT
d_call: TRBD1; v_call: TRBV28; j_call: TRBJ1-5; clone_size: many; cdr3_aa: CASRLQGNSNQPQHF; cdr3_nt: TGTGCCAGCAGGCTACAGGGGAATAGCAATCAGCCCCAGCATTTT
d_call: TRBD2; v_call: TRBV27; j_call: TRBJ2-1; clone_size: NA; cdr3_aa: CASSLSRNLAGVTEYNEQFF; cdr3_nt: TGTGCCAGCAGTTTATCGAGGAATCTAGCGGGGGTAACAGAATACAATGAGCAGTTCTTC